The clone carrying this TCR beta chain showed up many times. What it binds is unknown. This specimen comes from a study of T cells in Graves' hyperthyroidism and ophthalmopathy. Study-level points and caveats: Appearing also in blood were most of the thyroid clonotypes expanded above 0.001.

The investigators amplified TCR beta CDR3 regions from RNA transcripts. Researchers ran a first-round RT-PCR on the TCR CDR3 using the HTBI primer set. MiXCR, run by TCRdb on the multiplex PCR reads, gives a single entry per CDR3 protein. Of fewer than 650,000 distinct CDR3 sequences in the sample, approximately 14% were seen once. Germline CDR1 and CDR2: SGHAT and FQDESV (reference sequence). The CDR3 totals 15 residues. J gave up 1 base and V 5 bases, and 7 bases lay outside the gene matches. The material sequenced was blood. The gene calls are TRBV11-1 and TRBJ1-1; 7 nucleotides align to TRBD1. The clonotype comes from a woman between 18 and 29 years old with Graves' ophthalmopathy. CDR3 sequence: CASSATGARNTEAFF. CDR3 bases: TGTGCCAGCAGCGCAACAGGGGCCCGGAACACTGAAGCTTTCTTT.